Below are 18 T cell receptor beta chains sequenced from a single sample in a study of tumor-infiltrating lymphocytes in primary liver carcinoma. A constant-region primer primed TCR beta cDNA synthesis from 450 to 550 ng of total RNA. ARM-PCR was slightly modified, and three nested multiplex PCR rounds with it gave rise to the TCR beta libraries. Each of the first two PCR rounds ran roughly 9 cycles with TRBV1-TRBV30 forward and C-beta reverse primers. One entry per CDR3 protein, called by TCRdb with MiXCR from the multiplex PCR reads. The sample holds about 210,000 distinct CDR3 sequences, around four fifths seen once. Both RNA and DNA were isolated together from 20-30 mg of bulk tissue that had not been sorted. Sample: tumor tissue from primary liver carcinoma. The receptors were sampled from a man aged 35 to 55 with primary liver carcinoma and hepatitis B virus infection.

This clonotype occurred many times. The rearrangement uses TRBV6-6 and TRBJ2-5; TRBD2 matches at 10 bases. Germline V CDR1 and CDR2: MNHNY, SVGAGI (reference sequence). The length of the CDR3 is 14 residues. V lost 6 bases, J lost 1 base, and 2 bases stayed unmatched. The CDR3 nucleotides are TGTGCCAGCAGCCGACTAGCGGGCCAAGAGACCCAGTACTTC. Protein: CASSRLAGQETQYF.

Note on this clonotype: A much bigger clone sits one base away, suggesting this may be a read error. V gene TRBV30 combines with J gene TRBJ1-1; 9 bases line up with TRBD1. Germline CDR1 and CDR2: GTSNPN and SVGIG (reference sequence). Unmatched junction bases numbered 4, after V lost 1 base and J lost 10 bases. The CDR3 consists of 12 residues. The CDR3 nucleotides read TGTGCCTGGAGTGCTAAGGGACAGGGAGCTTTCTTT. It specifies CAWSAKGQGAFF.

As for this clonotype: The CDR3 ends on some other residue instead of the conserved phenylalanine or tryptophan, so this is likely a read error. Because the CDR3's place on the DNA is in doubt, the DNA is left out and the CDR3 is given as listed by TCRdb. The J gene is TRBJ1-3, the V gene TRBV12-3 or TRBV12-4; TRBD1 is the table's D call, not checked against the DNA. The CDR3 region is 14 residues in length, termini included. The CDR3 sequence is CASSSRQLGNTICI.

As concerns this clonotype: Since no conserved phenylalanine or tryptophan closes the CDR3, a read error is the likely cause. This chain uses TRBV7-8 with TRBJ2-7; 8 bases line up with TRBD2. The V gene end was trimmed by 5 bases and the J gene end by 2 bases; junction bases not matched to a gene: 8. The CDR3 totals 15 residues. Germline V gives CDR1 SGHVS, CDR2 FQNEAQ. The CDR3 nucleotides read TGTGCCAGCAGCGCCAAGACTAGCGTCCCCTACGAGCAGTACCTC. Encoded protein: CASSAKTSVPYEQYL.

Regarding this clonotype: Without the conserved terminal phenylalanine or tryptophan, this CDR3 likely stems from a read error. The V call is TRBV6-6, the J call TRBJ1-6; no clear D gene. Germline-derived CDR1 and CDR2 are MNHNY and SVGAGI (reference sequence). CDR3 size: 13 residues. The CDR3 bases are TGTGTCAGCAGTAATATAGGAATTTCACCCCTCCACCTT. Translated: CVSSNIGISPLHL.

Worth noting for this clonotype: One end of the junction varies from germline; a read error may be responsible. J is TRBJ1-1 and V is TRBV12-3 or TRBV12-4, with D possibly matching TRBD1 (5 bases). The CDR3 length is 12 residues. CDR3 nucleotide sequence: TGTGCCAGCAATTGGGGGAACACCGAAGCTTTCTTT. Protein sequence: CASNWGNTEAFF.

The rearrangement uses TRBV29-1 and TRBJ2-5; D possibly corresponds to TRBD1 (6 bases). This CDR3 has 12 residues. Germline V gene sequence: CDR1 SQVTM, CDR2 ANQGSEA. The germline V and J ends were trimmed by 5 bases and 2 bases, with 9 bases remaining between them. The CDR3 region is CSVSGQQETQYF. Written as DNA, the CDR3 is TGCAGCGTTAGTGGACAGCAAGAGACCCAGTACTTC.

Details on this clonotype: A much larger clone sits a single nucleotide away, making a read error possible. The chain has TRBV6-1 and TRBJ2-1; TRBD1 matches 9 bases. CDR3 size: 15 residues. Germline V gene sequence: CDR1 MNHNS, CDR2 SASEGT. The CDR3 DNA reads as TGTGCCAGCAGTGACAGACAGGGGGGCTACAATAAGCAGTTCTTC. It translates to CASSDRQGGYNKQFF.

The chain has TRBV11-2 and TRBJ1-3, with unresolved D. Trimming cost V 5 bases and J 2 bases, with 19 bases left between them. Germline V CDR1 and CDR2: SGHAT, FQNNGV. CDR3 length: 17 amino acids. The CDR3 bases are TGTGCCAGCAGCGTATCCCATACCTGGGCCCCTGGAAACACCATATATTTT. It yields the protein CASSVSHTWAPGNTIYF.

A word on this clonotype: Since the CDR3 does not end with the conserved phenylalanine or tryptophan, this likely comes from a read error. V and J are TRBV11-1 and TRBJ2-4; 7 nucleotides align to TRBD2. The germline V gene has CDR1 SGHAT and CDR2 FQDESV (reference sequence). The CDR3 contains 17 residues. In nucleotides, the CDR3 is TGTGCCAACAGCTTTCCCGGGACCAGCGGGACCAAAACCATTCAGTACTTA. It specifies CANSFPGTSGTKTIQYL.

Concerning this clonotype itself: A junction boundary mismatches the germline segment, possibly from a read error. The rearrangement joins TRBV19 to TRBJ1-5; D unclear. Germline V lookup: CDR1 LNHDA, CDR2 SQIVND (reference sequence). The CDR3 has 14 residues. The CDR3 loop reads CASSPPGSNQSQHF. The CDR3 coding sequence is TGTGCCAGTAGCCCCCCTGGCAGCAATCAGTCCCAGCATTTT. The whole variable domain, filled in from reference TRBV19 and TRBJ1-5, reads DGGITQSPKYLFRKEGQNVTLSCEQNLNHDAMYWYRQDPGQGLRLIYYSQIVNDFQKGDIAEGYSVSREKKESFPLTVTSAQKNPTAFYLCASSPPGSNQSQHFGDGTRLSIL.

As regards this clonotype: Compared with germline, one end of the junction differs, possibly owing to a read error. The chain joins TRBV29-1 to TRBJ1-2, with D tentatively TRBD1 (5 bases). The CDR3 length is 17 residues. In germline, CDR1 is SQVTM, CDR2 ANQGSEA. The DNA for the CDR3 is TGTAGCGTTGAAGATCTTACGTCGGGGTTGCGGGGCTATGTCTACACCTTC. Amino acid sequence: CSVEDLTSGLRGYVYTF.

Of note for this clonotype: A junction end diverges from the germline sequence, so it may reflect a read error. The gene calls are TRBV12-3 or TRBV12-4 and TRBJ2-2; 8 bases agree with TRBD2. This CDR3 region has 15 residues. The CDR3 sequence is CTSRTGTSQVGELFF. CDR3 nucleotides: TGTACCAGCAGAACCGGGACTAGTCAAGTCGGGGAGCTGTTTTTT.

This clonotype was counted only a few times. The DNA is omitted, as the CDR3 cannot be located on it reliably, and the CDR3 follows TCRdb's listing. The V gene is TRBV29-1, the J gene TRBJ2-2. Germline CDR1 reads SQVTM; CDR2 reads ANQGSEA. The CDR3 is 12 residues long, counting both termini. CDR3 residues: CSVAMGTGELFF.

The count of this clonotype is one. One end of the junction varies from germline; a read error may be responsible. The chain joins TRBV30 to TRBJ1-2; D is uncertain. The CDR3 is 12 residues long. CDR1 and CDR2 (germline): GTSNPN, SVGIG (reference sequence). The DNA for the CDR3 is TGTGACTGGAGTGGTCAGAACTATGGCTACACCTTC. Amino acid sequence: CDWSGQNYGYTF.

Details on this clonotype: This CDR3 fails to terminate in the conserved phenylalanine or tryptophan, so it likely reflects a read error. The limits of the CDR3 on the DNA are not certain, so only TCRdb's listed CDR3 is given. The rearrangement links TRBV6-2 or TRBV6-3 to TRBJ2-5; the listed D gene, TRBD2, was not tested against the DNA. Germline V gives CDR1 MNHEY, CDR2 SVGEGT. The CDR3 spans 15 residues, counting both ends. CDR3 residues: CASSYSTSGSETHYL.

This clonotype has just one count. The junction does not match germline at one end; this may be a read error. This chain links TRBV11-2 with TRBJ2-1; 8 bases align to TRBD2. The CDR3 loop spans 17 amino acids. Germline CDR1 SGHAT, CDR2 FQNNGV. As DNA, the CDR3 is TGTGCCAGCAGCTTGATAGGACTAGCTGGCCTCTACAATGAGCAGTTGTTC. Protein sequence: CASSLIGLAGLYNEQLF.

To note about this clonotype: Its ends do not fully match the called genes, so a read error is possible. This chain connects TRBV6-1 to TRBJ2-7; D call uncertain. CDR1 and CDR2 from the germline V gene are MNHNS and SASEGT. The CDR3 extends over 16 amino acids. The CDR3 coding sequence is TGTACCAGCAGTCGCTTAACGGTTGCGAGTTCCTACGAGCAGTACTTC. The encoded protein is CTSSRLTVASSYEQYF.